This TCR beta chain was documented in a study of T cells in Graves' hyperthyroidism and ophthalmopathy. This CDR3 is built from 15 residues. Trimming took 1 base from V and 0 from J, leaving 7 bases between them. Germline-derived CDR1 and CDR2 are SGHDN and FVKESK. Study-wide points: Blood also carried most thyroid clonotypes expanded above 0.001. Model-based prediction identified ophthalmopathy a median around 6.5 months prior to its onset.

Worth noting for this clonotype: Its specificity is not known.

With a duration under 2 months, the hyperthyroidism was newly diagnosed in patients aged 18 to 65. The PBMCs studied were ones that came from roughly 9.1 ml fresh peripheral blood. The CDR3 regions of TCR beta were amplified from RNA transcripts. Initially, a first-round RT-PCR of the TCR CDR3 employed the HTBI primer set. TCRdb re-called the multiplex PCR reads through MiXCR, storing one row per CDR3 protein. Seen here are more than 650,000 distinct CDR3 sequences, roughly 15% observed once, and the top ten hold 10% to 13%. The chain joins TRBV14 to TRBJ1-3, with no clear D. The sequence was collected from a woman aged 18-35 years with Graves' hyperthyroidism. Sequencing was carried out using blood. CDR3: CASSQVRTSGNTIYF. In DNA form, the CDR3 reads TGTGCCAGCAGCCAAGTCAGAACCTCTGGAAACACCATATATTTT.